The present T cell receptor beta chain was sequenced within a study of blood T cell repertoires in COVID-19. Across the whole study: Donors in the United States, Italy and Spain gave samples during acute or convalescent COVID-19.

This clone was observed a handful of times. The length of the CDR3 is 16 residues. Germline assignment: CDR1 SGHDT and CDR2 YYEEEE. The V segment lost 4 bases and the J segment 5 bases; nucleotides outside the gene matches: 11. The protocol was immunoSEQ multiplex PCR, while the TCRdb copy is restricted to in-frame clones and leaves out a portion. This sample has around 160,000 clones, with roughly 87% found just once. Clinical history as reported by participants underpinned cohort assignment. The material sequenced was PBMCs or T cells enriched from blood (not recorded which). The J gene is TRBJ2-5, the V gene TRBV5-6, with TRBD1 matching 10 bases. This clonotype originated in a woman aged 40 to 50 who had been exposed to COVID-19. CDR3 sequence: CASSPRQGARWETQYF. The CDR3 DNA is TGTGCCAGCAGCCCTAGACAGGGGGCGCGATGGGAGACCCAGTACTTC.